These 8 T cell receptor beta chains came from one sample sequenced in a study of blood T cells in healthy people across ages. The authors ran a second PCR of about 7 to 11 cycles using a sample-barcoded 5' primer and a J-beta primer mix. TCRdb used MiXCR to reprocess the 5' RACE reads, holding one entry per CDR3 protein. Counted here are around 700,000 distinct CDR3 sequences, approximately 25% occurring once; the ten biggest clones make up 9.4%. The data were also submitted as part of a second study, on T cells of mothers and their children.

The sample comprised blood. These TCRs come from a boy aged 5-17 years in good health.

This clonotype appeared many times. The chain uses TRBV7-7 and TRBJ2-5, with D perhaps matching TRBD2 (6 bases). The CDR3 is 14 amino acids. Germline assignment: CDR1 SSHAT and CDR2 FNYEAQ (reference sequence). Deletions cut 5 bases from V and 1 base from J, with 11 bases between. CDR3: CASSPTGSQETQYF. CDR3 DNA sequence: TGTGCCAGCAGCCCGACCGGGAGCCAAGAGACCCAGTACTTC.

This clonotype was detected only a few times. This chain links TRBV20-1 with TRBJ2-5; D is undetermined. The J call could be wrong; TRBJ2-1 is a better fit for the DNA end. This CDR3 has 14 residues. CDR1 and CDR2 from the germline V gene are DFQATT and SNEGSKA (reference sequence). CDR3 coding DNA: TGCAGTGCTATCAAGGACCCCTGGGGAAATGAGCAGTTCTTC. It translates to CSAIKDPWGNEQFF.

The chain uses TRBV7-2 and TRBJ2-3, with D possibly TRBD2 on 7 matching bases. This CDR3 is built from 15 residues. CDR1 SGHTA and CDR2 FQGNSA come from the germline V gene. V was trimmed by 5 bases and J by 8 bases, leaving 20 bases between them. The CDR3 region has the DNA TGTGCCAGCAGCCTAAGGGGGGGCGAGTTAGGTACGCAGTATTTT. This codes for CASSLRGGELGTQYF.

This chain joins TRBV7-9 and TRBJ1-5; possible D gene TRBD1, 5 bases. The germline V and J ends were trimmed by 5 bases and 7 bases, with 9 bases remaining between them. The CDR3 has 12 amino acids. The V gene's germline CDR1 is SEHNR and CDR2 FQNEAQ (reference sequence). CDR3 amino acids: CASSIGTQPQHF. The CDR3 nucleotides are TGTGCCAGCAGCATCGGGACGCAGCCCCAGCATTTT. Looking up the rest from reference TRBV7-9 and TRBJ1-5 gives the full variable domain: DTGVSQNPRHKITKRGQNVTFRCDPISEHNRLYWYRQTLGQGPEFLTYFQNEAQLEKSRLLSDRFSAERPKGSFSTLEIQRTEQGDSAMYLCASSIGTQPQHFGDGTRLSIL.

This clonotype has just a few counts. The rearrangement links TRBV5-6 to TRBJ2-5, with D hard to call. Matching the DNA end better, TRBJ2-1 makes the J call doubtful. Looked up from germline, CDR1 is SGHDT and CDR2 is YYEEEE. This CDR3 has 11 residues. The DNA of the CDR3 is TGTGCCAGCAGCTTGAACTGGGAGCAGTTCTTC. This translates into CASSLNWEQFF.

This chain links TRBV11-2 with TRBJ2-5; no definite D call. The CDR3 runs to 14 residues. Germline V CDR1 and CDR2: SGHAT, FQNNGV. Trimming cost V 3 bases and J 5 bases, with 13 bases left between them. In nucleotides, the CDR3 is TGTGCCAGCAGCTTTTATAGGGTGTCTGAGACCCAGTACTTC. Amino acid sequence: CASSFYRVSETQYF. Filled out from reference TRBV11-2 and TRBJ2-5, the complete variable domain reads EAGVAQSPRYKIIEKRQSVAFWCNPISGHATLYWYQQILGQGPKLLIQFQNNGVVDDSQLPKDRFSAERLKGVDSTLKIQPAKLEDSAVYLCASSFYRVSETQYFGPGTRLLVL.

This clonotype came up a few times. V usage is TRBV4-1 and J usage is TRBJ2-5; possibly TRBD1 or TRBD2 for D (5 bases each). V gave up 0 bases and J gave up 0 bases, with 8 bases separating them. CDR3 length equals 15 residues. CDR1 and CDR2 from the germline V gene are MGHRA and YSYEKL. The CDR3 DNA reads as TGCGCCAGCAGCCAAGATGGGGACCACCAAGAGACCCAGTACTTC. Amino acids: CASSQDGDHQETQYF.

V usage is TRBV7-9 and J usage is TRBJ2-5, with 10 bases aligning to TRBD1. The DNA end is more similar to TRBJ2-1, so the J call may be wrong. Per the germline V gene, CDR1 is SEHNR and CDR2 is FQNEAQ (reference sequence). This CDR3 has 16 amino acids. This CDR3 is CASSSKGDRGGDEQFF. CDR3 sequence (DNA): TGTGCCAGCAGCTCGAAGGGGGACAGGGGAGGGGATGAGCAGTTCTTC.